The sequence of this TCR beta chain was determined in a study of T-cell memory formation after mild COVID-19. Overall study: The study found TCR clusters largely donor specific.

For this clonotype: Its target is unknown.

Study findings and constraints: That cross-reactive memory joined was suggested by some responding clones appearing in pre-infection memory. Whereas later expanders leaned CD4+, clones contracting day 15 to 85 showed a balanced CD4/CD8 makeup.

Via MiXCR, TCRdb re-called the 5' RACE reads, giving one row per CDR3 protein. The sample lists hundreds of thousands of distinct CDR3 sequences, under 20% occurring once. The receptor comes from a man aged 18 to 30 who had mild COVID-19 (a few samples of this study predate the infection). Cell type and time point are not known. Material for sequencing was PBMCs or a T cell subset sorted from them (not recorded which).

CDR3 loop: CASSVTTTGRGTDTQYF. CDR3 in DNA: TGTGCCAGCAGCGTAACCACCACAGGGCGAGGCACAGATACGCAGTATTTT. The rearrangement links TRBV9 to TRBJ2-3; D perhaps matches TRBD1 (6 bases). Trimming pared 1 base from V and 1 base from J, leaving 16 bases between. Germline CDR1 reads SGDLS; CDR2 reads YYNGEE. The CDR3 loop spans 17 amino acids. The entire variable domain, with the rest obtained from reference TRBV9 and TRBJ2-3, is as follows: DSGVTQTPKHLITATGQRVTLRCSPRSGDLSVYWYQQSLDQGLQFLIQYYNGEERAKGNILERFSAQQFPDLHSELNLSSLELGDSALYFCASSVTTTGRGTDTQYFGPGTRLTVL.